This T cell receptor (beta chain) was sequenced during a study of cytomegalovirus exposure and HLA in healthy donors. The PCR used 60 Vbeta and 13 Jbeta primers. Clones were sequenced by immunoSEQ multiplex PCR, and TCRdb holds only the in-frame ones, with some missing. Here the sample table reports about 200,000 clones. Likely unrecorded immune exposures existed in these nominally healthy donors. CDR1 is SGHRS and CDR2 is YFSETQ in the germline V gene. The CDR3 runs to 14 residues. Trimming removed 5 bases at V and 5 bases at J, with 16 bases between. Input material: PBMCs. The V call is TRBV5-1, the J call TRBJ2-5; a weak D match, TRBD2 (7 bases). The TCR originated in a girl aged 2 to 10 in good health and CMV-seropositive. The CDR3 loop is CASSHAGGQETQYF. Written as DNA, the CDR3 is TGCGCCAGCAGTCATGCCGGGGGGCAGGAGACCCAGTACTTC. Full variable domain (rest looked up from reference TRBV5-1 and TRBJ2-5): KAGVTQTPRYLIKTRGQQVTLSCSPISGHRSVSWYQQTPGQGLQFLFEYFSETQRNKGNFPGRFSGRQFSNSRSEMNVSTLELGDSALYLCASSHAGGQETQYFGPGTRLLVL.